A single sample is the source of the 24 T cell receptor beta chains below, sequenced in a study of shared clonotypes between healthy human individuals. The table came from immunoSEQ multiplex PCR; TCRdb's copy has only in-frame clones and leaves some out. This table holds 2 million to 3 million clones, approximately 93% found once. Sequencing used naive CD4+ T cells from PBMCs. Documented subset: CD45RA+ positively selected. The receptors derive from a man aged 18 to 29 in good health. Some clones in this sample may be carry-over from other donors' samples.

The rearrangement joins TRBV19 to TRBJ2-1, with 10 bases aligning to TRBD1. This CDR3 region has 21 residues. V dropped 4 bases and J dropped 0; count of bases not matched to a gene: 18. Per the germline V gene, CDR1 is LNHDA and CDR2 is SQIVND (reference sequence). Here the CDR3 reads CASSKLPRDRGPLSSYNEQFF. The CDR3 DNA is TGTGCCAGTAGTAAACTACCCCGAGACAGGGGGCCACTTAGCTCCTACAATGAGCAGTTCTTC.

This clone was seen once. The rearrangement uses TRBV5-4 and TRBJ1-1; D possibly corresponds to TRBD1 (5 bases). Trimming shortened V by 5 bases and J by 0 bases, and 17 bases separated the two germline ends. Germline V lookup: CDR1 SGHNT, CDR2 YYREEE (reference sequence). CDR3 size: 16 residues. The CDR3 loop reads CASSYPGYPMNTEAFF. The CDR3 bases are TGTGCCAGCAGTTATCCAGGGTACCCCATGAACACTGAAGCTTTCTTT.

Worth noting for this clone: This sample also contains other DNA sequences that code for the same CDR3. The chain couples TRBV5-4 to TRBJ2-2; the D gene is possibly TRBD1 (5 bases). Trimming took 0 bases from V and 4 from J, leaving 7 bases between them. Germline V CDR1 and CDR2: SGHNT, YYREEE (reference sequence). The CDR3 runs 14 residues. In DNA form, the CDR3 reads TGTGCCAGCAGCTTGGGACAGCTCACCGGGGAGCTGTTTTTT. This encodes CASSLGQLTGELFF.

The rearrangement joins TRBV7-9 to TRBJ1-1, with 7 positions matching TRBD1. Germline loops: CDR1 SEHNR, CDR2 FQNEAQ (reference sequence). Losses at the gene ends were 3 bases for V and 1 base for J; bases not matched to a gene: 5. The CDR3 sequence is 15 residues long. CDR3 nucleotides: TGTGCCAGCAGCTTTACACAGGGGTCGAACACTGAAGCTTTCTTT. This gives the protein CASSFTQGSNTEAFF.

Concerning this clone: A junction boundary mismatches the germline segment, possibly from a read error. The chain is built from TRBV7-3 and TRBJ2-5; D unclear. Germline-derived CDR1 and CDR2 are SGHTA and FQGTGA. There are 13 residues in the CDR3. The CDR3: CASSPLAGETRYF. The CDR3 nucleotides read TGTGCCAGCAGCCCCCTCGCCGGAGAGACCCGGTACTTC.

The chain links TRBV5-5 to TRBJ2-3; a weak D match, TRBD1 (5 bases). Germline assignment: CDR1 SGHKS and CDR2 YYEKEE (reference sequence). V shed 0 bases and J shed 14 bases, with 10 bases lying between them. The CDR3 runs 11 residues. CDR3 sequence reads: CASSLESRAYF. In nucleotides, the CDR3 is TGTGCCAGCAGCTTGGAATCCAGGGCGTATTTT.

The rearrangement joins TRBV25-1 to TRBJ1-4; 8 bases align to TRBD1. The germline V gene encodes CDR1 MGHDK and CDR2 SYGVNS. V lost 1 base and J lost 7; bases outside the gene matches: 2. CDR3 length: 14 residues. CDR3 nucleotides: TGTGCCAGCAGTGAATTGGACAGGGTTGAAAAACTGTTTTTT. Translated, it gives CASSELDRVEKLFF.

Of note for this clone: One end of the junction varies from germline; a read error may be responsible. This chain uses TRBV7-8 with TRBJ2-4, with D maybe TRBD2 (6 bases). Germline CDR1 is SGHVS and CDR2 is FQNEAQ. The CDR3 length is 12 residues. The CDR3 sequence: CASSPPTGELNF. For the CDR3, the DNA is TGTGCCAGCAGCCCCCCCACGGGGGAACTTAACTTC. The whole variable domain, remainder taken from reference TRBV7-8 and TRBJ2-4, is GAGVSQSPRYKVAKRGQDVALRCDPISGHVSLFWYQQALGQGPEFLTYFQNEAQLDKSGLPSDRFFAERPEGSVSTLKIQRTQQEDSAVYLCASSPPTGELNFGAGTRLSVL.

The gene calls are TRBV2 and TRBJ1-5; TRBD1 is a possible D gene (5 bases). The CDR3 contains 14 residues. The V gene lost 5 bases and the J gene lost 4 bases, with 12 bases spanning the gap. From germline, CDR1 is SNHLY and CDR2 FYNNEI. CDR3 sequence (DNA): TGTGCCAGCAGTTCTTGGGGGGGTAATCAGCCCCAGCATTTT. Its translation is CASSSWGGNQPQHF.

The chain employs TRBV4-2 and TRBJ2-2, with TRBD2 as a possible D gene (6 bases). The CDR3 spans 17 residues. Trimming stripped 0 bases from V and 8 bases from J, with 19 bases between. Germline CDR1 LGHNA, CDR2 YNFKEQ. CDR3 protein: CASSQDSRLGGAGELFF. The CDR3 nucleotides read TGTGCCAGCAGCCAAGATTCGAGACTAGGAGGGGCTGGGGAGCTGTTTTTT.

The CDR3 bases are TGTGCCAGCAGCTCTAGCGTAAGAGCCGAGCAGTACTTC. This encodes CASSSSVRAEQYF. V usage is TRBV7-2 and J usage is TRBJ2-7, with TRBD2 as a possible D gene (6 bases). V lost 4 bases and J lost 6, with 13 bases in between. Germline lookup yields CDR1 SGHTA and CDR2 FQGNSA. This CDR3 spans 13 amino acids.

V is TRBV5-1 and J is TRBJ2-6; TRBD1 agrees at 8 bases. V was clipped by 0 bases and J by 1 base; unmatched bases: 6. CDR1 and CDR2 (germline): SGHRS, YFSETQ. CDR3 length: 18 amino acids. As DNA, the CDR3 is TGCGCCAGCAGCTTGGTAGGGACAGGTGCTTCTGGGGCCAACGTCCTGACTTTC. Translated: CASSLVGTGASGANVLTF.

This chain connects TRBV5-4 to TRBJ1-1, with D tentatively TRBD1 (5 bases). Trimming pared 0 bases from V and 0 bases from J, leaving 6 bases between. Per germline, CDR1 SGHNT and CDR2 YYREEE (reference sequence). The length of the CDR3 is 14 residues. The CDR3 spells CASSLEGMNTEAFF. The CDR3 nucleotides read TGTGCCAGCAGCTTGGAGGGGATGAACACTGAAGCTTTCTTT.

J is TRBJ1-1 and V is TRBV5-1; 9 nucleotides line up with TRBD1. Germline-derived CDR1 and CDR2 are SGHRS and YFSETQ. V dropped 4 bases and J dropped 3; count of bases not matched to a gene: 7. The CDR3 length is 15 residues. The CDR3 reads CASSPGQGTHTEAFF. As DNA, the CDR3 is TGCGCCAGCAGCCCGGGACAGGGTACCCACACTGAAGCTTTCTTT.

The J gene is TRBJ1-4, the V gene TRBV28, with 8 bases fitting TRBD1. Germline-derived CDR1 and CDR2 are MDHEN and SYDVKM. V was clipped by 5 bases and J by 8 bases; unmatched bases: 10. This CDR3 has 15 amino acids. CDR3 residues: CASSPRQGHFEKLFF. The CDR3 DNA sequence: TGTGCCAGCAGTCCGCGACAGGGGCATTTCGAAAAACTGTTTTTT.

About this clone: Other nucleotide sequences from this sample produce the same CDR3. The chain is built from TRBV6-6 and TRBJ1-2, with D possibly TRBD1 on 6 matching bases. V gave up 3 bases and J gave up 3 bases, with 8 bases separating them. Germline V gives CDR1 MNHNY, CDR2 SVGAGI (reference sequence). The CDR3 consists of 13 residues. CDR3 region: CASSYSGDYGYTF. CDR3 sequence (DNA): TGTGCCAGCAGTTATTCAGGGGACTATGGCTACACCTTC.

In its sample, this clone was seen once. The same CDR3 is also encoded by other DNA sequences in this sample. This sequence joins TRBV7-2 and TRBJ2-3; the D is unclear. The germline V gene has CDR1 SGHTA and CDR2 FQGNSA. The CDR3 totals 13 residues. V gave up 1 base and J gave up 6 bases, with 8 bases separating them. CDR3 sequence reads: CASSLVAPDTQYF. The CDR3 nucleotides are TGTGCCAGCAGCTTAGTGGCCCCGGATACGCAGTATTTT.

The CDR3 DNA is TGCGCCAGCAGAATTGGGGACGCGGGCTCGGAAGAGACCCAGTACTTC. Protein sequence: CASRIGDAGSEETQYF. This rearrangement joins TRBV5-1 to TRBJ2-5; D is tentatively TRBD1 or TRBD2 (5 bases each). This CDR3 contains 16 residues. Germline values: CDR1 SGHRS, CDR2 YFSETQ. V was clipped by 5 bases and J by 3 bases, with 20 bases between them.

This chain uses TRBV7-7 with TRBJ2-7; TRBD1 or TRBD2 may be the D gene (5 bases each). V was cut by 2 bases and J by 4 bases, with 15 bases left in between. Germline V lookup: CDR1 SSHAT, CDR2 FNYEAQ (reference sequence). The CDR3 is made up of 15 amino acids. CDR3 DNA sequence: TGTGCCAGCAGCTTACCGCCGGGACGGCGGTACGAGCAGTACTTC. It codes for CASSLPPGRRYEQYF.

As regards this clone: This same CDR3 is encoded by further DNA sequences in the sample. V is TRBV7-2 and J is TRBJ2-7; D possibly uses TRBD1 or TRBD2 (5 bases each). CDR3 length equals 12 residues. The germline V gene encodes CDR1 SGHTA and CDR2 FQGNSA. Trimming took off 2 bases at V and 5 bases at J, with 7 bases between the two ends. The CDR3 is CASSLLGDEQYF. As DNA, the CDR3 is TGTGCCAGCAGCTTATTGGGGGACGAGCAGTACTTC.

The chain uses TRBV7-8 and TRBJ2-5, with unresolved D. CDR1 SGHVS and CDR2 FQNEAQ come from the germline V gene. Trimming pared 2 bases from V and 4 bases from J, leaving 5 bases between. This CDR3 comprises 12 residues. The CDR3 DNA follows: TGTGCCAGCAGCTTACGTGTAGAGACCCAGTACTTC. This gives the protein CASSLRVETQYF.

V and J are TRBV9 and TRBJ2-7, with D possibly being TRBD2 (5 bases). Trimming took off 0 bases at V and 8 bases at J, with 9 bases between the two ends. The length of the CDR3 is 12 residues. The germline gives CDR1 SGDLS, CDR2 YYNGEE. CDR3 amino acids: CASSVVEGQQYF. The CDR3 DNA is TGTGCCAGCAGCGTAGTTGAGGGTCAGCAGTACTTC.

The chain combines TRBV7-8 with TRBJ1-1; D unresolved. Germline V gene data show CDR1 as SGHVS and CDR2 as FQNEAQ. The CDR3 is made up of 14 amino acids. Between the trimmed V and J ends, which lost 1 base and 3 bases, there was a span of 9 bases. The CDR3 nucleotides read TGTGCCAGCAGCTTAGTTTGGGGTGACACTGAAGCTTTCTTT. This sequence encodes CASSLVWGDTEAFF. The full variable domain, with the rest looked up from reference TRBV7-8 and TRBJ1-1, is GAGVSQSPRYKVAKRGQDVALRCDPISGHVSLFWYQQALGQGPEFLTYFQNEAQLDKSGLPSDRFFAERPEGSVSTLKIQRTQQEDSAVYLCASSLVWGDTEAFFGQGTRLTVV.

J is TRBJ2-2 and V is TRBV5-1; D ambiguous. Trimming removed 3 bases from V and 5 bases from J, with 5 bases in between. The CDR3 is made up of 12 amino acids. Germline lookup yields CDR1 SGHRS and CDR2 YFSETQ. As DNA, the CDR3 is TGCGCCAGCAGCTACCAAACCGGGGAGCTGTTTTTT. It translates to CASSYQTGELFF.